This T cell receptor beta chain was observed in a study of blood T cell repertoires in COVID-19. Study background: Samples taken during acute and convalescent COVID-19 were collected in the United States, Italy and Spain. T cells, B-cell-depleted T cells, or PBMCs provided the cDNA or gDNA that served as material.

The V gene's germline CDR1 is KGHSH and CDR2 LQKENI. CDR3 length equals 15 residues. Trimming cost V 2 bases and J 2 bases; bases outside gene matches: 2. This clone has only one observation. Enrolled during active infection, Seattle patients were then followed longitudinally. Measured with immunoSEQ multiplex PCR; TCRdb has only the in-frame clones, and not every one. The sample contains 200,000 to 250,000 clones, 75% to 85% of which appear only once. The TCR comes from an elderly woman with COVID-19, enrolled during active disease. The sequenced sample was peripheral blood. V gene TRBV18 combines with J gene TRBJ1-3; 8 nucleotides match TRBD1. In nucleotides, the CDR3 is TGTGCCAGCTCACCAGGACAGGGAGCTGGAAACACCATATATTTT. Its translation: CASSPGQGAGNTIYF.